This passage covers 25 T cell receptor beta chains from one sample sequenced in a study of T cell repertoires in cytomegalovirus infection. Their antigens remain unidentified. TCRdb analysed the reads with MiXCR anew, one entry per CDR3 protein. The sample includes approximately 390,000 distinct CDR3 sequences, 34% of them seen just once. The sequences come from cultured PBMCs, collected from culture after CMV antigen stimulation. Every receptor here comes from a human donor in good health (CMV status not recorded). Some clones in this sample may be carry-over from other donors' samples.

The chain employs TRBV2 and TRBJ1-1; TRBD1 might be the D (6 bases). This CDR3 is built from 15 residues. Germline loops: CDR1 SNHLY, CDR2 FYNNEI. Between the trimmed V and J ends, which lost 2 bases and 0 bases, there was a span of 10 bases. The CDR3 sequence: CASSEQGLLNTEAFF. CDR3 DNA sequence: TGTGCCAGCAGTGAACAGGGGCTCCTGAACACTGAAGCTTTCTTT.

There are a few counts of this clonotype. A read error may account for a junction end that differs from germline. V gene TRBV10-3 combines with J gene TRBJ2-3; D not resolved. The CDR3 runs 13 residues. The germline V gene encodes CDR1 ENHRY and CDR2 SYGVKD. The CDR3 here is CAIRAPRTDTQYF. The CDR3 coding sequence is TGTGCCATCAGGGCTCCTCGCACGGATACGCAGTATTTT.

The rearrangement joins TRBV29-1 to TRBJ2-3, with a possible D match to TRBD2 (5 bases). In germline, CDR1 is SQVTM, CDR2 ANQGSEA. The CDR3 runs to 13 residues. The V gene lost 3 bases and the J gene lost 3 bases, with 10 bases spanning the gap. CDR3 residues: CSVDEGRTDTQYF. The DNA for the CDR3 is TGCAGCGTTGATGAGGGTAGGACAGATACGCAGTATTTT.

This clonotype was counted only a few times. CDR3 DNA sequence: TGTGCCAGCAGTTTGAAAGTGGGGTACAATGAGCAGTTCTTC. This sequence encodes CASSLKVGYNEQFF. The chain couples TRBV27 to TRBJ2-1, with D unresolved. Germline CDR1 reads MNHEY; CDR2 reads SMNVEV (reference sequence). The CDR3 extends over 14 amino acids. Trimming cost V 3 bases and J 4 bases, with 10 bases left between them.

This clonotype was counted ten times or more. This rearrangement joins TRBV5-6 to TRBJ2-1, with 8 bases identical to TRBD2. The V gene's germline CDR1 is SGHDT and CDR2 YYEEEE. Unmatched junction bases numbered 4, after V lost 1 base and J lost 1 base. The CDR3 has 16 amino acids. The CDR3 bases are TGTGCCAGCAGCTTGCCAGCGGGAGTATCCTACAATGAGCAGTTCTTC. It is translated as CASSLPAGVSYNEQFF. The variable domain in full, with the rest retrieved from reference TRBV5-6 and TRBJ2-1, is DAGVTQSPTHLIKTRGQQVTLRCSPKSGHDTVSWYQQALGQGPQFIFQYYEEEERQRGNFPDRFSGHQFPNYSSELNVNALLLGDSALYLCASSLPAGVSYNEQFFGPGTRLTVL.

A few counts support this clonotype. The chain recombines TRBV7-9 with TRBJ2-1, with unresolved D. V lost 1 base and J 0 bases, leaving 7 bases between the germline ends. Looked up from germline, CDR1 is SEHNR and CDR2 is FQNEAQ (reference sequence). The CDR3 loop spans 15 amino acids. CDR3 nucleotide sequence: TGTGCCAGCAGCTTAGATGCAGACTCCTACAATGAGCAGTTCTTC. The encoded protein is CASSLDADSYNEQFF.

This clonotype showed up just a few times. The V gene is TRBV12-3 or TRBV12-4, the J gene TRBJ2-1; 11 bases match TRBD2. J was trimmed by 3 bases and V by 5 bases; bases with no gene match: 6. This CDR3 region has 16 residues. The CDR3 loop is CASSPTSGTIYNEQFF. The CDR3 region has the DNA TGTGCCAGCAGTCCGACTAGCGGGACTATCTACAATGAGCAGTTCTTC.

This clonotype occurred a few times. The V gene is TRBV28, the J gene TRBJ2-7; a possible D gene is TRBD1 (6 bases). CDR3 length: 14 amino acids. The germline V and J ends were trimmed by 6 bases and 4 bases, with 16 bases remaining between them. CDR1 is MDHEN, CDR2 SYDVKM, per germline. CDR3 region: CASSYDRRQYEQYF. Here the CDR3 DNA reads TGTGCCAGCAGCTACGACAGGAGACAATACGAGCAGTACTTC. The full variable domain, in which reference TRBV28 and TRBJ2-7 provide the parts outside the CDR3, is DVKVTQSSRYLVKRTGEKVFLECVQDMDHENMFWYRQDPGLGLRLIYFSYDVKMKEKGDIPEGYSVSREKKERFSLILESASTNQTSMYLCASSYDRRQYEQYFGPGTRLTVT.

This clonotype was picked up a small number of times. The V gene is TRBV4-1, the J gene TRBJ2-1; 14 nucleotides line up with TRBD2. Trimming at V came to 3 bases and at J to 6 bases, leaving 4 bases not matched to a gene. Germline CDR1 and CDR2: MGHRA and YSYEKL. The CDR3 runs 16 residues. The CDR3 DNA follows: TGCGCCAGCAGCCACCGACTAGCGGGAGGGGTCAATGAGCAGTTCTTC. The encoded protein is CASSHRLAGGVNEQFF.

The chain has TRBV24-1 and TRBJ2-7; 11 bases agree with TRBD2. V lost 6 bases and J lost 3; bases outside the gene matches: 18. This CDR3 is 19 amino acids long. Per the germline V gene, CDR1 is KGHDR and CDR2 is SFDVKD. CDR3 bases: TGTGCCACCAGTAGTCTTTCCATCCTAGCGGGAGGTGGGGACTACGAGCAGTACGTC. Its translation: CATSSLSILAGGGDYEQYV.

The chain is built from TRBV7-6 and TRBJ1-3; 7 nucleotides align to TRBD1. CDR3 length equals 17 residues. J was trimmed by 0 bases and V by 5 bases; bases with no gene match: 10. Germline loops: CDR1 SGHVS, CDR2 FNYEAQ. CDR3 protein: CASSPRGRGTSGNTIYF. The DNA for the CDR3 is TGTGCCAGCAGCCCACGGGGCAGGGGGACCTCTGGAAACACCATATATTTT.

This clonotype was observed many times. J is TRBJ1-5 and V is TRBV7-2, with 7 bases aligning to TRBD1. Germline CDR1 and CDR2: SGHTA and FQGNSA. V gave up 1 base and J gave up 9 bases; unmatched junction bases: 9. The CDR3 sequence is 15 residues long. The DNA of the CDR3 is TGTGCCAGCAGCTTAGTAGTAGGGGACAGAGGGCCCCAGCATTTT. This encodes CASSLVVGDRGPQHF.

This chain connects TRBV5-4 to TRBJ2-1; no clear D gene. The germline V gene encodes CDR1 SGHNT and CDR2 YYREEE (reference sequence). The ends were cut back, 0 bases at V and 6 bases at J, with 13 bases in the middle. The CDR3 totals 15 residues. In nucleotides, the CDR3 is TGTGCCAGCAGCTTGGACCCCCGGCCGGGCAATGAGCAGTTCTTC. Translated, it gives CASSLDPRPGNEQFF.

In its sample, this clonotype was seen a few times. V usage is TRBV6-1 and J usage is TRBJ2-2; D perhaps matches TRBD2 (5 bases). Between the trimmed V and J ends, which lost 9 bases and 7 bases, there was a span of 21 bases. Germline V lookup: CDR1 MNHNS, CDR2 SASEGT. This CDR3 region has 15 residues. The CDR3, as DNA: TGTGCCAGGACCTGGCTCCGCGGGCCGATCGGGGAGCTGTTTTTT. The encoded protein is CARTWLRGPIGELFF.

This clonotype was counted only a few times. This chain links TRBV4-2 with TRBJ2-3, with D possibly being TRBD2 (6 bases). Germline CDR1 and CDR2: LGHNA and YNFKEQ. CDR3 length: 16 residues. V was pared by 0 bases and J by 4 bases, with 14 bases between. The DNA of the CDR3 is TGTGCCAGCAGCCAAGAGACTAGAGGGGTTGCAGATACGCAGTATTTT. Its translation: CASSQETRGVADTQYF.

The chain employs TRBV7-2 and TRBJ1-1; D might be TRBD1 (5 bases). Trimming took 5 bases from V and 1 from J, leaving 17 bases between them. This CDR3 spans 16 amino acids. Germline lookup yields CDR1 SGHTA and CDR2 FQGNSA. CDR3: CASSRGQGMGNTEAFF. CDR3 DNA sequence: TGTGCCAGCAGCCGCGGGCAGGGTATGGGGAACACTGAAGCTTTCTTT.

This clonotype was seen more than once but under ten times. This rearrangement joins TRBV10-2 to TRBJ2-7; TRBD2 matches 11 bases. Germline V gene data show CDR1 as WSHSY and CDR2 as SAAADI. Trimming at V came to 6 bases and at J to 2 bases, leaving 3 bases not matched to a gene. The CDR3 contains 14 residues. This CDR3 is CASSPTSGTYEQYV. In DNA form, the CDR3 reads TGCGCCAGCAGCCCGACTAGCGGGACCTACGAGCAGTACGTC.

This clonotype was detected only once. The gene calls are TRBV19 and TRBJ2-3; 9 nucleotides agree with TRBD2. This CDR3 region has 17 residues. V trimming: 0 bases; J trimming: 2 bases; junction bases outside the gene matches: 6. Germline CDR1 reads LNHDA; CDR2 reads SQIVND (reference sequence). CDR3 amino acids: CASSIDRLAGTTDTQYF. CDR3 sequence (DNA): TGTGCCAGTAGTATAGATCGGCTAGCGGGGACCACAGATACGCAGTATTTT.

This clonotype came up many times. The J gene is TRBJ1-5, the V gene TRBV7-2; D is perhaps TRBD1 (5 bases). This CDR3 spans 15 amino acids. V shed 1 base and J shed 4 bases, with 11 bases lying between them. Germline lookup yields CDR1 SGHTA and CDR2 FQGNSA. CDR3 region: CASSLGQGPNQPQHF. CDR3 nucleotides: TGTGCCAGCAGCTTAGGGCAGGGTCCTAATCAGCCCCAGCATTTT. The variable domain in full, with the rest retrieved from reference TRBV7-2 and TRBJ1-5, is GAGVSQSPSNKVTEKGKDVELRCDPISGHTALYWYRQSLGQGLEFLIYFQGNSAPDKSGLPSDRFSAERTGGSVSTLTIQRTQQEDSAVYLCASSLGQGPNQPQHFGDGTRLSIL.

This clonotype was seen more than once but under ten times. CDR3 nucleotides: TGTGCCAGCAGAGAACGGGAGGCCTTGAGCTCCTACAATGAGCAGTTCTTC. As protein: CASREREALSSYNEQFF. V and J are TRBV6-2 or TRBV6-3 and TRBJ2-1, with 7 bases aligning to TRBD2. The CDR3 length is 17 residues. Trimming took 6 bases from V and 0 from J; bases not matched to a gene: 11. Germline lookup yields CDR1 MNHEY and CDR2 SVGEGT.

This clonotype was recorded a few times. The chain combines TRBV7-2 with TRBJ1-1; D might be TRBD1 (5 bases). In germline, CDR1 is SGHTA, CDR2 FQGNSA. The ends were cut back, 5 bases at V and 0 bases at J, with 16 bases in the middle. This CDR3 contains 16 residues. The CDR3 DNA is TGTGCCAGCAGCCGCCGTCTACGGGGGATGAACACTGAAGCTTTCTTT. Translation gives CASSRRLRGMNTEAFF.

The chain couples TRBV19 to TRBJ2-5, with 10 nucleotides matching TRBD2. CDR1 and CDR2 (germline): LNHDA, SQIVND (reference sequence). Unmatched junction bases numbered 5, after V lost 2 bases and J lost 5 bases. The CDR3 sequence is 15 residues long. The CDR3 nucleotides are TGTGCCAGTAGTATAATAGCGGGAGGCCGTGAGACCCAGTACTTC. Its translation: CASSIIAGGRETQYF. Complete variable domain (other parts from reference TRBV19 and TRBJ2-5): DGGITQSPKYLFRKEGQNVTLSCEQNLNHDAMYWYRQDPGQGLRLIYYSQIVNDFQKGDIAEGYSVSREKKESFPLTVTSAQKNPTAFYLCASSIIAGGRETQYFGPGTRLLVL.

The chain couples TRBV27 to TRBJ2-1, with TRBD1 identical over 7 bases. Germline trimming cut 2 bases from V and 0 bases from J; bases unmatched to any gene: 10. Germline CDR1 reads MNHEY; CDR2 reads SMNVEV (reference sequence). The CDR3 covers 18 residues. For the CDR3, the DNA is TGTGCCAGCAGTTTAGAGGGGGCTACGACTTTCTCCTACAATGAGCAGTTCTTC. This encodes CASSLEGATTFSYNEQFF.

The genes are TRBV20-1 and TRBJ2-7; the D is unclear. The V and J ends lost 6 bases and 6 bases respectively, with 9 bases between them. Per the germline V gene, CDR1 is DFQATT and CDR2 is SNEGSKA (reference sequence). This CDR3 comprises 10 residues. The CDR3 DNA follows: TGCAGTGCCCTAACCCCCGAGCAGTACTTC. It yields the protein CSALTPEQYF.

The chain links TRBV7-7 to TRBJ2-2; 11 bases map to TRBD2. Germline V gene sequence: CDR1 SSHAT, CDR2 FNYEAQ (reference sequence). CDR3 length: 18 amino acids. V lost 2 bases and J lost 6; bases outside the gene matches: 11. Here the CDR3 reads CASSLSFSGRAPAGELFF. The CDR3 DNA reads as TGTGCCAGCAGCTTAAGTTTTAGCGGGAGGGCCCCCGCCGGGGAGCTGTTTTTT.